One and the same sample provided the 8 T cell receptor beta chains below, sequenced in a study of cytomegalovirus exposure and HLA in healthy donors. The study ran its PCR with 60 Vbeta and 13 Jbeta primers. Assay used: immunoSEQ multiplex PCR; TCRdb lists only in-frame clones, some missing. The sample has approximately 100,000 clones, roughly 76% seen once. The sample comprised PBMCs. The source of these receptors is a man in his forties or fifties in good health and CMV-seronegative.

The chain recombines TRBV7-6 with TRBJ1-1; D not resolved. The ends were cut back, 5 bases at V and 3 bases at J, with 10 bases in the middle. Germline CDR1 is SGHVS and CDR2 is FNYEAQ. This CDR3 is 13 amino acids long. CDR3 DNA: TGTGCCAGCAGCCTCGGTTTGGACACTGAAGCTTTCTTT. The encoded protein is CASSLGLDTEAFF. Looking up the rest from reference TRBV7-6 and TRBJ1-1 gives the full variable domain: GAGVSQSPRYKVTKRGQDVALRCDPISGHVSLYWYRQALGQGPEFLTYFNYEAQQDKSGLPNDRFSAERPEGSISTLTIQRTEQRDSAMYRCASSLGLDTEAFFGQGTRLTVV.

In its sample, this clone was seen a few times. The rearrangement links TRBV9 to TRBJ1-6; no reliable D call. Trimming stripped 2 bases from V and 5 bases from J, with 8 bases between. Germline V CDR1 and CDR2: SGDLS, YYNGEE. The CDR3 spans 14 residues. For the CDR3, the DNA is TGTGCCAGCAGCGTTACACCAGATAATTCACCCCTCCACTTT. Its protein product is CASSVTPDNSPLHF.

V gene TRBV5-1 combines with J gene TRBJ2-1, with 11 positions matching TRBD2. The CDR3 totals 16 residues. J lost 7 bases, V lost 4 bases, and 10 bases had no gene match. Germline V gene data show CDR1 as SGHRS and CDR2 as YFSETQ. The CDR3 loop reads CASSPISGGEGNEQFF. Written as DNA, the CDR3 is TGCGCCAGCAGCCCGATTAGCGGGGGGGAAGGGAATGAGCAGTTCTTC.

V gene TRBV14 combines with J gene TRBJ1-2; tentatively, D is TRBD1 (6 bases). The germline V gene encodes CDR1 SGHDN and CDR2 FVKESK. With 3 bases removed from V and 0 bases from J, the gap between germline ends came to 23 bases. The CDR3 is 19 amino acids. In nucleotides, the CDR3 is TGTGCCAGCAGCCAGTACCCGGACAGATTAAAATCTTCTAACTATGGCTACACCTTC. Translated, it gives CASSQYPDRLKSSNYGYTF.

The genes are TRBV2 and TRBJ1-2; 8 bases fit TRBD1. V lost 5 bases to trimming and J lost 3 bases; unmatched junction nucleotides: 8. Per the germline V gene, CDR1 is SNHLY and CDR2 is FYNNEI. The CDR3 totals 15 residues. DNA of the CDR3: TGTGCCAGCAGTAGGACAGGGAGTCTTCACTATGGCTACACCTTC. It yields the protein CASSRTGSLHYGYTF.

In its sample, this clone was seen a few times. V is TRBV27 and J is TRBJ2-2; weak D call: TRBD2 (7 bases). Germline V gene data show CDR1 as MNHEY and CDR2 as SMNVEV (reference sequence). V lost 4 bases and J 5 bases, leaving 17 bases between the germline ends. The CDR3 length is 16 residues. The CDR3, as DNA: TGTGCCAGCAGTTCTAGAGGGGGGGGCGGGACCGGGGAGCTGTTTTTT. Translating it yields CASSSRGGGGTGELFF.

The V and J genes are TRBV5-1 and TRBJ2-6; 7 bases align to TRBD1. CDR3 length: 18 amino acids. The germline V gene has CDR1 SGHRS and CDR2 YFSETQ. With 4 bases clipped from V and 2 bases from J, the junction kept 12 bases outside the gene matches. Here the CDR3 reads CASSRQGVGVPGANVLTF. Here the CDR3 DNA reads TGCGCCAGCAGCCGACAGGGAGTGGGGGTTCCTGGGGCCAACGTCCTGACTTTC.

This clone has just a few counts. This rearrangement joins TRBV30 to TRBJ2-7; 7 bases fit TRBD1. With 4 bases clipped from V and 0 bases from J, the junction kept 15 bases outside the gene matches. CDR1 is GTSNPN and CDR2 is SVGIG in the germline V gene (reference sequence). This CDR3 has 17 residues. CDR3 region: CAWTPSRHRGGSYEQYF. The DNA of the CDR3 is TGTGCCTGGACACCCTCTCGGCACAGGGGTGGCTCCTACGAGCAGTACTTC. The whole variable domain, filled in from reference TRBV30 and TRBJ2-7, reads SQTIHQWPATLVQPVGSPLSLECTVEGTSNPNLYWYRQAAGRGLQLLFYSVGIGQISSEVPQNLSASRPQDRQFILSSKKLLLSDSGFYLCAWTPSRHRGGSYEQYFGPGTRLTVT.